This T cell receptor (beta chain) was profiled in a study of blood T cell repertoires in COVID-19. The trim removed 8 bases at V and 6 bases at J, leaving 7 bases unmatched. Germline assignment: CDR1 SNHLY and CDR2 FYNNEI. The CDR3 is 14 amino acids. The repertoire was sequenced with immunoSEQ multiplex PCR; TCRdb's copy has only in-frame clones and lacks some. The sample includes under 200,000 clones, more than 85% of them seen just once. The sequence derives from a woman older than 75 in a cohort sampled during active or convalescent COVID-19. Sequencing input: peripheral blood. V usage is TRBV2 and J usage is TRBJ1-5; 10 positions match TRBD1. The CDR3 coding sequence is TGTGCCAGCTCCGGGACAGGGGTGTTTCAGCCCCAGCATTTT. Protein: CASSGTGVFQPQHF.